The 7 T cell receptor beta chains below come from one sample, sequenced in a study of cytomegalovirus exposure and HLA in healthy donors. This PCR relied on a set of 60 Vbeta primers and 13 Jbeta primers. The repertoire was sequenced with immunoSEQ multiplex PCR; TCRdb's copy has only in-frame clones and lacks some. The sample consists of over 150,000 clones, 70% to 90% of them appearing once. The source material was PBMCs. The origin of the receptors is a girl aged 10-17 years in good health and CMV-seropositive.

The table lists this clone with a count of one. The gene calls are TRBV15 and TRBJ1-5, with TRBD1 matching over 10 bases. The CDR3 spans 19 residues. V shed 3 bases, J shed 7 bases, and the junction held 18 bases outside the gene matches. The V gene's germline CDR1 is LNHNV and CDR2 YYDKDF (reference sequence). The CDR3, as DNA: TGTGCCACCAGCAGTCCAGCGAAAGTCTCGGGACAGGGGAGCCAGCCCCAGCATTTT. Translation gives CATSSPAKVSGQGSQPQHF.

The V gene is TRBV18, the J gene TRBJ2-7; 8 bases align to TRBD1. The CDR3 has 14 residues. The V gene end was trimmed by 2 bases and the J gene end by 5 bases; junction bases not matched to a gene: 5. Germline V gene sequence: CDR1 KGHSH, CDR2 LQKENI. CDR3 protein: CASSPDRGSHEQYF. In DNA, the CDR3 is TGTGCCAGCTCACCAGACAGGGGTAGCCACGAGCAGTACTTC.

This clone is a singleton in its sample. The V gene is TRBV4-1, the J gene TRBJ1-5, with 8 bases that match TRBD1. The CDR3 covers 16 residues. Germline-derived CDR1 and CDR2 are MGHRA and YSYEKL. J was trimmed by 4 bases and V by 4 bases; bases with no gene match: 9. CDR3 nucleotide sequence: TGCGCCAGCAGCCCCCAGTTGGACAGGGCTAATCAGCCCCAGCATTTT. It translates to CASSPQLDRANQPQHF.

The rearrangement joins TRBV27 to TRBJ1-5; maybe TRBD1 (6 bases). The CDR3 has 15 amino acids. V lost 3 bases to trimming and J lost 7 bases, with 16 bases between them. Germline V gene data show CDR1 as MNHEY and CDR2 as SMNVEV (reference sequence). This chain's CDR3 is CASSFRGRGMQPQHF. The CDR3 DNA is TGTGCCAGCAGTTTTCGGGGCAGGGGTATGCAGCCCCAGCATTTT.

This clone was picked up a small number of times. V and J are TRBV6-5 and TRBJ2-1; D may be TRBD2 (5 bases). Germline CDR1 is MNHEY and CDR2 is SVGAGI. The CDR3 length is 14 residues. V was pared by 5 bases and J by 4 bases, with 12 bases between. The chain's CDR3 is CASSPWTLYNEQFF. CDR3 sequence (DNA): TGTGCCAGCAGTCCATGGACTCTGTACAATGAGCAGTTCTTC.

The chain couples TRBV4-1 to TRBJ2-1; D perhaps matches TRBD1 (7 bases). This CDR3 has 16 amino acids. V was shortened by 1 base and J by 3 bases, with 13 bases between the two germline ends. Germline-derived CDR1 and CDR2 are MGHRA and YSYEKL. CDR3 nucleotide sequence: TGCGCCAGCAGCCAAGTGACAGGGACTTTCTACAATGAGCAGTTCTTC. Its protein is CASSQVTGTFYNEQFF.

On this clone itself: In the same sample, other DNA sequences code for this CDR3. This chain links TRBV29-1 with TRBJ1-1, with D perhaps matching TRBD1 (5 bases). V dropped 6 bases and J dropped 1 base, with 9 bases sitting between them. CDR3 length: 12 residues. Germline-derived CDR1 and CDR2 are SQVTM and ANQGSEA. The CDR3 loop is CSVDRGNTEAFF. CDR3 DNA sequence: TGCAGCGTCGACAGAGGGAACACTGAAGCTTTCTTT. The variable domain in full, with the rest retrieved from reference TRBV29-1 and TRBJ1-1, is SAVISQKPSRDICQRGTSLTIQCQVDSQVTMMFWYRQQPGQSLTLIATANQGSEATYESGFVIDKFPISRPNLTFSTLTVSNMSPEDSSIYLCSVDRGNTEAFFGQGTRLTVV.